This passage covers 12 T cell receptor beta chains from one sample sequenced in a study of blood T cell repertoires in COVID-19. TCRdb keeps only in-frame clones here, not all; method: immunoSEQ multiplex PCR. The repertoire holds some 390,000 clones, with 85% to 90% as singletons. The specimen was PBMCs or T cells enriched from blood (not recorded which). These receptors all come from a man aged 30 to 39 who had recovered from COVID-19.

The rearrangement uses TRBV28 and TRBJ1-2, with D uncertain. CDR1 MDHEN and CDR2 SYDVKM come from the germline V gene. Trimming removed 6 bases at V and 4 bases at J, with 9 bases between. This CDR3 contains 12 residues. This CDR3 is CASSPRSYGYTF. The CDR3 DNA is TGTGCCAGCAGCCCCCGGTCCTATGGCTACACCTTC.

This clone was seen only once. The rearrangement uses TRBV27 and TRBJ2-7, with 14 bases that match TRBD2. Germline V gives CDR1 MNHEY, CDR2 SMNVEV (reference sequence). There are 14 residues in the CDR3. The V gene end was trimmed by 6 bases and the J gene end by 6 bases; junction bases not matched to a gene: 4. The CDR3 protein is CASRGLAGEGEQYF. The CDR3 region has the DNA TGTGCCAGCAGGGGACTAGCGGGAGAGGGCGAGCAGTACTTC.

The V gene is TRBV5-1, the J gene TRBJ2-3, with a tentative D call TRBD2 (5 bases). The CDR3 consists of 14 residues. Germline V CDR1 and CDR2: SGHRS, YFSETQ. Trimming removed 4 bases from V and 6 bases from J, with 15 bases in between. CDR3 sequence (DNA): TGCGCCAGCAGCCCACTGTTCCGCGGGGATACGCAGTATTTT. Amino acid sequence: CASSPLFRGDTQYF.

The chain joins TRBV19 to TRBJ1-1, with D maybe TRBD1 (5 bases). The CDR3 is made up of 12 amino acids. CDR1 is LNHDA and CDR2 is SQIVND in the germline V gene (reference sequence). V shed 7 bases and J shed 1 base, with 7 bases lying between them. The CDR3 bases are TGTGCCAGTACCCAGGGGAACACTGAAGCTTTCTTT. It codes for CASTQGNTEAFF.

The J gene is TRBJ2-2, the V gene TRBV7-9; D possibly corresponds to TRBD1 (5 bases). Between the trimmed V and J ends, which lost 5 bases and 6 bases, there was a span of 13 bases. The CDR3 has 14 amino acids. Germline V gene lookup returns CDR1 SEHNR and CDR2 FQNEAQ (reference sequence). CDR3 coding DNA: TGTGCCAGCAGCCACGACGACAGAGCCGGGGAGCTGTTTTTT. The encoded protein is CASSHDDRAGELFF.

The V call is TRBV12-3 or TRBV12-4, the J call TRBJ1-2, with D uncertain. CDR3 length: 12 residues. V lost 5 bases and J 4 bases, leaving 8 bases between the germline ends. CDR3 nucleotide sequence: TGTGCCAGCAGTGAGACAAGCTATGGCTACACCTTC. The encoded protein is CASSETSYGYTF.

The chain recombines TRBV30 with TRBJ2-7; D possibly corresponds to TRBD1 (6 bases). Germline V gene lookup returns CDR1 GTSNPN and CDR2 SVGIG (reference sequence). V was trimmed by 4 bases and J by 9 bases, leaving 22 bases between them. This CDR3 spans 14 amino acids. CDR3: CAWNRWQGSNGQYF. CDR3 DNA sequence: TGTGCCTGGAACCGGTGGCAGGGGAGTAATGGGCAGTACTTC.

The rearrangement joins TRBV6-5 to TRBJ2-1, with a possible D match to TRBD1 (7 bases). This CDR3 has 14 amino acids. The V and J ends lost 2 bases and 6 bases respectively, with 11 bases between them. Germline CDR1 MNHEY, CDR2 SVGAGI. Written as DNA, the CDR3 is TGTGCCAGCAGTTACAGGCAGGGGGGCAATGAGCAGTTCTTC. Protein sequence: CASSYRQGGNEQFF.

Here the CDR3 DNA reads TGTGCCAGCAGCTGGCCCGGAGTCACAGATACGCAGTATTTT. The encoded protein is CASSWPGVTDTQYF. J is TRBJ2-3 and V is TRBV7-9; D gene uncertain. Germline V gene data show CDR1 as SEHNR and CDR2 as FQNEAQ (reference sequence). Trimming left V 4 bases short and J 2 bases short, with 10 bases between. This CDR3 is built from 14 residues.

CDR3 bases: TGTGCCAGCAGCCACAGGGCCGCCCAAGAGACCCAGTACTTC. This codes for CASSHRAAQETQYF. The chain has TRBV4-2 and TRBJ2-5, with D perhaps matching TRBD1 (5 bases). From germline, CDR1 is LGHNA and CDR2 YNFKEQ. CDR3 length equals 14 residues. V lost 3 bases and J lost 1, with 9 bases in between.

The rearrangement uses TRBV3-1 (or the pseudogene TRBV3-2) and TRBJ1-6; TRBD1 matches at 9 bases. This CDR3 comprises 15 residues. V dropped 5 bases and J dropped 7; count of bases not matched to a gene: 6. CDR1 and CDR2 from the germline V gene are LGHDT and YNNKEL (reference sequence). CDR3 DNA: TGTGCCAGCAGCGCCGAGGACAGGGGCAATTCACCCCTCCACTTT. This translates into CASSAEDRGNSPLHF.

Points on this clone: This CDR3 is also generated by other DNA sequences in the sample. V usage is TRBV5-1 and J usage is TRBJ2-7; TRBD2 matches at 10 bases. The CDR3 sequence is 15 residues long. With V trimmed by 0 bases and J by 3 bases, 3 bases remained unmatched. CDR1 is SGHRS, CDR2 YFSETQ, per germline. The CDR3 region is CASSLALAGVYEQYF. CDR3 in DNA: TGCGCCAGCAGCTTGGCGCTAGCGGGAGTCTACGAGCAGTACTTC.